The rows below give T cell receptor beta chains drawn from one sample of a study of shared clonotypes between healthy human individuals. Assay: immunoSEQ multiplex PCR; the TCRdb copy retains only in-frame clones and omits some. The sample holds more than 600,000 clones, 92% seen once. The sequenced material came from naive CD8+ T cells sorted from blood. The receptor set was obtained from a man aged 30 to 45 in good health. CDR3s include the opening cysteine and the closing phenylalanine or tryptophan. A D gene is named only where the DNA matches it firmly. The size field is filled for only some rows; it gives once, few, many or a size class.

v_call	d_call	clone_size	j_call	cdr3_aa	cdr3_nt
TRBV27	TRBD1	NA	TRBJ2-7	CASSSPDRGQYEQYF	TGTGCCAGCAGTTCCCCGGACAGGGGGCAATACGAGCAGTACTTC
TRBV6-5	NA	NA	TRBJ2-2	CASSYEFAGELFF	TGTGCCAGCAGTTACGAATTTGCCGGGGAGCTGTTTTTT
TRBV7-9	TRBD2	NA	TRBJ2-5	CASSLLAGGGAQETQYF	TGTGCCAGCAGCTTGCTAGCGGGAGGGGGGGCCCAAGAGACCCAGTACTTC
TRBV2	NA	NA	TRBJ2-7	CASRQGYEQYF	TGTGCCAGCAGACAGGGCTACGAGCAGTACTTC
TRBV28	NA	NA	TRBJ1-2	CASSPAFTVYGYTF	TGTGCCAGCAGTCCTGCATTTACGGTCTATGGCTACACCTTC
TRBV2	NA	NA	TRBJ2-1	CASSEGGWAGMNNEQFF	TGTGCCAGCAGTGAAGGGGGTTGGGCAGGGATGAACAATGAGCAGTTCTTC
TRBV6-6	NA	NA	TRBJ2-7	CASRDGTLEQYF	TGTGCCAGCAGGGACGGGACTTTGGAGCAGTACTTC
TRBV27	NA	NA	TRBJ1-1	CASRLGINTEAFF	TGTGCCAGCAGACTCGGGATTAACACTGAAGCTTTCTTT
TRBV7-9	NA	medium-sized	TRBJ2-4	CASSQGLGGDIQYF	TGTGCCAGCAGCCAGGGGCTGGGGGGGGACATTCAGTACTTC
TRBV11-2	NA	NA	TRBJ2-3	CASSLGEWDSTDTQYF	TGTGCCAGCAGCTTAGGGGAGTGGGATTCCACAGATACGCAGTATTTT
TRBV5-6	NA	few	TRBJ1-5	CASSTTDSNQPQHF	TGTGCCAGCAGCACAACGGACAGCAATCAGCCCCAGCATTTT
TRBV14	TRBD1	NA	TRBJ2-4	CASSQHRPTGSGKNIQYF	TGTGCCAGCAGCCAACATAGACCGACAGGGTCTGGCAAAAACATTCAGTACTTC
TRBV7-8	NA	NA	TRBJ1-1	CASSFGGIAEAFF	TGTGCCAGCAGCTTCGGGGGGATAGCTGAAGCTTTCTTT
TRBV6-5	NA	NA	TRBJ2-2	CASSPVGTGELFF	TGTGCCAGCAGCCCCGTAGGCACCGGGGAGCTGTTTTTT
TRBV7-3	TRBD2	NA	TRBJ2-3	CASSTGLAASTDTQYF	TGTGCCAGCAGCACCGGACTAGCAGCAAGCACAGATACGCAGTATTTT
TRBV5-4	NA	NA	TRBJ2-7	CASSFFSGSSSEQYF	TGTGCCAGCAGCTTCTTCTCGGGTTCTAGTAGCGAGCAGTACTTC
TRBV14	NA	NA	TRBJ2-1	CASSQENRGPAYNEQFF	TGTGCCAGCAGCCAAGAAAATCGGGGGCCCGCCTACAATGAGCAGTTCTTC
TRBV7-9	TRBD2	NA	TRBJ2-7	CASSSGLAAYEQYF	TGTGCCAGCAGCTCGGGACTAGCCGCCTACGAGCAGTACTTC
TRBV5-6	TRBD2	NA	TRBJ2-3	CASSSSGTTDTQYF	TGTGCCAGCAGCTCAAGCGGGACCACAGATACGCAGTATTTT
TRBV4-3	NA	NA	TRBJ2-1	CASRRIGSPPHEQFF	TGCGCCAGCCGTCGGATTGGTAGCCCGCCCCATGAGCAGTTCTTC
TRBV18	NA	NA	TRBJ1-5	CASSPLPLGEGRNQPQHF	TGTGCCAGCTCACCACTCCCCCTTGGGGAGGGGAGAAATCAGCCCCAGCATTTT
TRBV27	NA	NA	TRBJ2-7	CASSLGTSAAQYF	TGTGCCAGCAGCCTTGGGACTTCCGCTGCGCAGTACTTC
TRBV27	NA	NA	TRBJ2-7	CASSGRLGRYEQYF	TGTGCCAGCAGTGGCCGCTTGGGGCGGTACGAGCAGTACTTC
TRBV10-3	TRBD1	NA	TRBJ2-7	CAITSDRESYEQYF	TGTGCCATCACCTCGGACAGGGAGTCCTACGAGCAGTACTTC
TRBV7-9	NA	once	TRBJ2-7	CASSLVIYEQYF	TGTGCCAGCAGCTTAGTAATCTACGAGCAGTACTTC
TRBV7-9	TRBD1	NA	TRBJ1-2	CASRRGTGGHYGYTF	TGTGCCAGCAGGAGGGGGACAGGGGGCCACTATGGCTACACCTTC
TRBV4-1	NA	once	TRBJ1-5	CASSQVGQGLRPQHF	TGCGCCAGCAGCCAAGTAGGGCAAGGGTTACGGCCCCAGCATTTT
TRBV7-9	TRBD2	NA	TRBJ2-7	CASSSGRAPYEQYF	TGTGCCAGCAGTAGCGGGAGGGCTCCCTACGAGCAGTACTTC
TRBV10-2	NA	NA	TRBJ2-5	CASSDGETQYF	TGCGCCAGCAGTGATGGGGAGACCCAGTACTTC
TRBV27	NA	NA	TRBJ2-7	CASAPGQSYEQYF	TGTGCCAGCGCTCCCGGGCAATCCTACGAGCAGTACTTC
TRBV6-5	NA	NA	TRBJ2-2	CASRPSTTGELFF	TGTGCCAGCAGACCTTCTACCACCGGGGAGCTGTTTTTT
TRBV18	NA	NA	TRBJ2-1	CASSPRGPSSYNEQFF	TGTGCCAGCTCACCCCGAGGCCCTTCCTCCTACAATGAGCAGTTCTTC
TRBV5-4	TRBD1	NA	TRBJ1-1	CASSLKGQAEAFF	TGTGCCAGCAGCTTAAAGGGACAGGCTGAAGCTTTCTTT
TRBV6-6	NA	NA	TRBJ2-7	CASSDYEQYF	TGTGCCAGCAGTGACTACGAGCAGTACTTC
TRBV7-9	NA	NA	TRBJ2-1	CASSLGSDEQFF	TGTGCCAGCAGCTTAGGTAGCGATGAGCAGTTCTTC
TRBV7-9	NA	NA	TRBJ2-5	CASSYRVGDQETQYF	TGTGCCAGCAGCTACCGTGTGGGAGACCAAGAGACCCAGTACTTC
TRBV9	TRBD2	once	TRBJ2-5	CASSGEGLAGTETQYF	TGTGCCAGCAGCGGAGAAGGACTAGCGGGAACAGAGACCCAGTACTTC
TRBV5-6	TRBD2	NA	TRBJ2-5	CASTLAAGGNQETQYF	TGTGCCAGCACTTTAGCAGCGGGAGGAAACCAAGAGACCCAGTACTTC
TRBV9	NA	once	TRBJ2-3	CASSVYGYPTDTQYF	TGTGCCAGCAGCGTATATGGGTACCCCACAGATACGCAGTATTTT
TRBV6-5	NA	NA	TRBJ1-2	CASSSDRLDYGYTF	TGTGCCAGCAGTTCCGACAGGTTGGACTATGGCTACACCTTC
TRBV29-1	TRBD2	NA	TRBJ2-1	CSGGGSGTYNEQFF	TGCAGCGGGGGAGGGTCAGGGACCTACAATGAGCAGTTCTTC
TRBV10-2	TRBD1	NA	TRBJ2-7	CASSEIGQGAIGQYF	TGCGCCAGCAGTGAAATCGGCCAGGGGGCCATAGGGCAGTACTTC
TRBV6-5	NA	NA	TRBJ1-1	CASSYSSGANTEAFF	TGTGCCAGCAGTTACTCATCAGGGGCGAACACTGAAGCTTTCTTT
TRBV6-5	NA	NA	TRBJ2-2	CASSDAGTGELFF	TGTGCCAGCAGTGATGCGGGGACCGGGGAGCTGTTTTTT
TRBV4-1	NA	NA	TRBJ2-1	CASSQGPLGAEQFF	TGCGCCAGCAGCCAAGGACCCTTGGGAGCAGAGCAGTTCTTC
TRBV9	TRBD2	NA	TRBJ2-1	CASSLTGGTSGTKYGQFF	TGTGCCAGCAGCTTAACGGGTGGAACTAGCGGAACGAAATACGGGCAGTTCTTC
TRBV11-2	NA	NA	TRBJ1-1	CASTTWTVTEAFF	TGTGCCAGCACCACTTGGACAGTGACTGAAGCTTTCTTT
TRBV7-9	TRBD1	NA	TRBJ2-4	CASSSARTGGNIQYF	TGTGCCAGCAGCTCCGCTAGGACAGGGGGGAACATTCAGTACTTC
TRBV28	TRBD2	once	TRBJ2-1	CASSPYISGISSYNEQFF	TGTGCCAGCAGTCCCTATATTAGCGGGATCAGCTCCTACAATGAGCAGTTCTTC
TRBV15	NA	NA	TRBJ2-6	CATSPRQEESSGANVLTF	TGTGCCACCAGCCCCCGACAGGAAGAGAGCTCTGGGGCCAACGTCCTGACTTTC
TRBV19	TRBD2	NA	TRBJ2-7	CASSIDHHSSGRIYEQYF	TGTGCCAGTAGTATTGACCACCATTCTAGCGGGCGAATCTACGAGCAGTACTTC
TRBV19	NA	NA	TRBJ2-3	CASSIVPGRTDTQYF	TGTGCCAGTAGTATAGTCCCCGGGAGAACAGATACGCAGTATTTT
TRBV29-1	TRBD2	NA	TRBJ2-1	CSLGGNEQFF	TGCAGCCTCGGGGGGAATGAGCAGTTCTTC
TRBV7-9	NA	once	TRBJ2-7	CASSVDRREQYF	TGTGCCAGCAGCGTTGACAGGCGCGAGCAGTACTTC
TRBV11-2	TRBD2	NA	TRBJ2-7	CASSFRTSRRGYEQYF	TGTGCCAGCAGCTTTCGGACTAGCCGGAGAGGGTACGAGCAGTACTTC
TRBV28	NA	few	TRBJ2-5	CASSLGGQETQYF	TGTGCCAGCAGTTTGGGTGGACAAGAGACCCAGTACTTC
TRBV28	TRBD1	NA	TRBJ1-3	CASRKRHRDSVPGNTIYF	TGTGCCAGCAGAAAGCGCCACCGGGACAGCGTGCCTGGAAACACCATATATTTT
TRBV7-9	NA	few	TRBJ1-2	CASLGTLAYGYTF	TGTGCCAGCCTGGGGACGCTGGCCTATGGCTACACCTTC
TRBV9	TRBD2	once	TRBJ2-3	CASSAPGLAGEKPDTQYF	TGTGCCAGCAGCGCGCCGGGACTAGCGGGAGAGAAACCAGATACGCAGTATTTT
TRBV5-6	TRBD1	NA	TRBJ2-3	CASSWTTGKADTQYF	TGTGCCAGCAGCTGGACGACAGGGAAAGCAGATACGCAGTATTTT